This T cell receptor beta chain was sequenced for a study of blood T cell repertoires in COVID-19. Whole-study context: There were acute and convalescent COVID-19 samples, and they came from the United States, Italy and Spain. PBMCs, B-cell-depleted T cells, or T cells were the source of the cDNA or gDNA that made up the material.

This clone was detected once. In the original workflow: The authors estimated nucleated cell counts from reference gene primer amplification. Data came from immunoSEQ multiplex PCR; TCRdb stores just in-frame clones and leaves some out. V, J and clone size reflect that table, while D and trimming were determined from the DNA. In the table there are tens of thousands of clones, around 85% of which are singletons. The TCR comes from a man aged 65-85 years with acute or convalescent COVID-19. Sequencing was performed on peripheral blood.

The CDR3 loop reads CASSEYSYGGKLFF. In DNA form, the CDR3 reads TGTGCCAGCAGTGAATACTCCTACGGCGGAAAACTGTTTTTT. This rearrangement joins TRBV6-1 to TRBJ1-4; D remains ambiguous. The V gene's germline CDR1 is MNHNS and CDR2 SASEGT. This CDR3 has 14 residues. Trimming shortened V by 2 bases and J by 10 bases, and 14 bases separated the two germline ends.